The 27 T cell receptor beta chains below were found in one sample sequenced in a study of blood T cell repertoires in COVID-19. Assay used: immunoSEQ multiplex PCR; TCRdb lists only in-frame clones, some missing. The sample lists a few hundred thousand clones; about 79% were seen once. The sample comprised peripheral blood. All receptors come from a man in his forties or fifties who had recovered from COVID-19.

This clone has only one observation. The chain joins TRBV2 to TRBJ2-3, with 7 bases lining up with TRBD2. This CDR3 spans 15 amino acids. From germline, CDR1 is SNHLY and CDR2 FYNNEI. Trimming cost V 4 bases and J 2 bases; bases outside gene matches: 6. CDR3 in DNA: TGTGCCAGCAGTGTCGAAGCGGGAAACACAGATACGCAGTATTTT. Amino acid sequence: CASSVEAGNTDTQYF.

The chain links TRBV5-1 to TRBJ2-1; maybe TRBD2 (6 bases). V was shortened by 0 bases and J by 7 bases, with 11 bases between the two germline ends. This CDR3 is built from 14 residues. Germline assignment: CDR1 SGHRS and CDR2 YFSETQ. The CDR3 DNA is TGCGCCAGCAGCTTGGAAAAGGGGAGGAATGAGCAGTTCTTC. Protein product: CASSLEKGRNEQFF.

The CDR3 coding sequence is TGTGCCAGCAGTTTGGGCCTGAGCGGGCAAGAGACCCAGTACTTC. Protein: CASSLGLSGQETQYF. The V and J genes are TRBV6-2 or TRBV6-3 and TRBJ2-5; tentative D call: TRBD2 (6 bases). The germline CDR1 and CDR2 sequences are MNHEY and SVGEGT. The CDR3 sequence is 15 residues long. The V gene lost 4 bases and the J gene lost 2 bases, with 14 bases spanning the gap.

This clone appeared once. The chain joins TRBV15 to TRBJ1-5; 7 bases map to TRBD1. The J segment lost 1 base and the V segment lost 0 bases, leaving 3 bases of the junction unmatched. Germline CDR1 reads LNHNV; CDR2 reads YYDKDF (reference sequence). CDR3 length: 16 amino acids. The CDR3 DNA reads TGTGCCACCAGCAGAGAGGGCAGGGGGAGCAATCAGCCCCAGCATTTT. This encodes CATSREGRGSNQPQHF.

The V call is TRBV19, the J call TRBJ1-3, with D unresolved. CDR1 is LNHDA, CDR2 SQIVND, per germline (reference sequence). The CDR3 loop spans 15 amino acids. With 3 bases removed from V and 2 bases from J, the gap between germline ends came to 11 bases. The CDR3 coding sequence is TGTGCCAGTAGTATTTCAGGAAATCCTGGAAACACCATATATTTT. This gives the protein CASSISGNPGNTIYF. Together with reference TRBV19 and TRBJ1-3, the CDR3 gives the full variable domain: DGGITQSPKYLFRKEGQNVTLSCEQNLNHDAMYWYRQDPGQGLRLIYYSQIVNDFQKGDIAEGYSVSREKKESFPLTVTSAQKNPTAFYLCASSISGNPGNTIYFGEGSWLTVV.

The chain recombines TRBV18 with TRBJ2-2; possible D gene TRBD2, 5 bases. The CDR3 covers 15 residues. V lost 0 bases and J lost 2, with 7 bases in between. CDR1 KGHSH and CDR2 LQKENI come from the germline V gene. The CDR3, as DNA: TGTGCCAGCTCACCACCGGCGGGCAACACCGGGGAGCTGTTTTTT. As protein: CASSPPAGNTGELFF.

The chain employs TRBV19 and TRBJ2-7; the match to TRBD1 covers 8 bases. Germline V gives CDR1 LNHDA, CDR2 SQIVND (reference sequence). The CDR3 has 13 residues. The ends lost 3 bases at V and 6 bases at J; junction bases unmatched: 4. The CDR3 DNA follows: TGTGCCAGTAGTATGGACAGGGAATCCGAGCAGTACTTC. Translated, it gives CASSMDRESEQYF.

The V call is TRBV5-5, the J call TRBJ2-7, with 7 bases lining up with TRBD2. V lost 0 bases and J lost 3; bases outside the gene matches: 6. The CDR3 length is 15 residues. Germline V lookup: CDR1 SGHKS, CDR2 YYEKEE (reference sequence). CDR3 region: CASSLGASGLYEQYF. DNA for the CDR3: TGTGCCAGCAGCTTGGGAGCTAGCGGACTCTACGAGCAGTACTTC.

V usage is TRBV12-3 or TRBV12-4 and J usage is TRBJ1-5; maybe TRBD1 (5 bases). The CDR3 has 12 residues. Trimming stripped 6 bases from V and 5 bases from J, with 8 bases between. The CDR3 DNA reads as TGTGCCAGCAGCCAGGGTGATCAGCCCCAGCATTTT. This sequence encodes CASSQGDQPQHF.

The gene calls are TRBV27 and TRBJ2-7; D gene ambiguous. Germline-derived CDR1 and CDR2 are MNHEY and SMNVEV (reference sequence). V gave up 5 bases and J gave up 2 bases, with 10 bases separating them. This CDR3 is built from 13 residues. The CDR3 coding sequence is TGTGCCAGCAGTCCTCAGTATCCCTACGAGCAGTACTTC. This encodes CASSPQYPYEQYF.

This clone was seen a handful of times. The rearrangement links TRBV27 to TRBJ1-6; 8 bases match TRBD1. V was pared by 4 bases and J by 10 bases, with 9 bases of the junction left unmatched. CDR1 is MNHEY, CDR2 SMNVEV, per germline (reference sequence). The CDR3 contains 15 residues. Here the CDR3 reads CASSSQGEGRSPLHF. CDR3 coding DNA: TGTGCCAGCAGTTCACAGGGGGAAGGTAGATCACCCCTCCACTTT.

This sequence joins TRBV18 and TRBJ2-2; D uncertain. Trimming stripped 2 bases from V and 0 bases from J, with 7 bases between. CDR1 and CDR2 (germline): KGHSH, LQKENI. The CDR3 totals 15 residues. The CDR3 DNA reads as TGTGCCAGCTCACCATCTGAGTCGAACACCGGGGAGCTGTTTTTT. Its translation: CASSPSESNTGELFF. Filled out from reference TRBV18 and TRBJ2-2, the complete variable domain reads NAGVMQNPRHLVRRRGQEARLRCSPMKGHSHVYWYRQLPEEGLKFMVYLQKENIIDESGMPKERFSAEFPKEGPSILRIQQVVRGDSAAYFCASSPSESNTGELFFGEGSRLTVL.

The chain links TRBV29-1 to TRBJ2-2, with 8 bases aligning to TRBD1. The CDR3 loop spans 13 amino acids. Germline loops: CDR1 SQVTM, CDR2 ANQGSEA. CDR3 sequence: CAGGNGWTGELFF. DNA for the CDR3: TGCGCAGGGGGCAATGGGTGGACCGGGGAGCTGTTTTTT.

V is TRBV7-9 and J is TRBJ1-1, with 10 positions matching TRBD1. The CDR3 covers 15 residues. V dropped 5 bases and J dropped 4; count of bases not matched to a gene: 7. Germline CDR1 SEHNR, CDR2 FQNEAQ (reference sequence). CDR3 sequence: CASSPWDRGRTEAFF. In DNA form, the CDR3 reads TGTGCCAGCAGCCCATGGGACAGGGGACGCACTGAAGCTTTCTTT.

The chain joins TRBV9 to TRBJ1-5; D remains ambiguous. Per germline, CDR1 SGDLS and CDR2 YYNGEE. V dropped 2 bases and J dropped 6 bases, with 12 bases sitting between them. The length of the CDR3 is 14 residues. The CDR3 sequence is CASSVSEGTQPQHF. CDR3 DNA sequence: TGTGCCAGCAGCGTCTCGGAGGGAACTCAGCCCCAGCATTTT. The variable domain in full, with the rest retrieved from reference TRBV9 and TRBJ1-5, is DSGVTQTPKHLITATGQRVTLRCSPRSGDLSVYWYQQSLDQGLQFLIQYYNGEERAKGNILERFSAQQFPDLHSELNLSSLELGDSALYFCASSVSEGTQPQHFGDGTRLSIL.

The V call is TRBV5-1, the J call TRBJ2-3, with 8 positions matching TRBD2. With V trimmed by 4 bases and J by 6 bases, 10 bases remained unmatched. Germline V CDR1 and CDR2: SGHRS, YFSETQ. The CDR3 has 15 amino acids. CDR3 nucleotides: TGCGCCAGCAGCCCGGCGGGGGGCACGTGGGATACGCAGTATTTT. This sequence encodes CASSPAGGTWDTQYF.

CDR3 in amino acids: CASTAAGWDYGYTF. The CDR3 coding sequence is TGTGCCAGCACCGCAGCAGGGTGGGACTATGGCTACACCTTC. This chain links TRBV2 with TRBJ1-2; D possibly corresponds to TRBD1 (5 bases). V lost 7 bases, J lost 3 bases, and 15 bases lay in between. Germline V gene lookup returns CDR1 SNHLY and CDR2 FYNNEI. CDR3 size: 14 residues.

CDR3 bases: TGTGCCAGCAGCTCCCGGGACTCTGGAAACACCATATATTTT. Translating it yields CASSSRDSGNTIYF. The genes are TRBV9 and TRBJ1-3; D is unresolved. This CDR3 comprises 14 residues. The germline CDR1 and CDR2 sequences are SGDLS and YYNGEE. Trimming left V 4 bases short and J 0 bases short, with 8 bases between.

V usage is TRBV6-8 and J usage is TRBJ2-1; 9 bases fit TRBD1. Germline-derived CDR1 and CDR2 are MNHGY and SAAAGT. V gave up 5 bases and J gave up 5 bases; unmatched junction bases: 22. The CDR3 has 20 residues. The CDR3 DNA sequence: TGTGCCAGCAGTAATCGTCCCGGGACAGGGTTCGTGACTAGAGACAATGAGCAGTTCTTC. This encodes CASSNRPGTGFVTRDNEQFF.

The J gene is TRBJ1-4, the V gene TRBV11-2; D possibly corresponds to TRBD1 (5 bases). CDR1 is SGHAT, CDR2 FQNNGV, per germline. The germline V and J ends were trimmed by 1 base and 5 bases, with 17 bases remaining between them. The CDR3 runs 17 residues. The CDR3 DNA reads as TGTGCCAGCAGCTTAGGTCGGGGGGTGCTTGCAAATGAAAAACTGTTTTTT. Translated, it gives CASSLGRGVLANEKLFF. The variable domain in full, completed from reference TRBV11-2 and TRBJ1-4, reads EAGVAQSPRYKIIEKRQSVAFWCNPISGHATLYWYQQILGQGPKLLIQFQNNGVVDDSQLPKDRFSAERLKGVDSTLKIQPAKLEDSAVYLCASSLGRGVLANEKLFFGSGTQLSVL.

The CDR3 reads CASKDREGYQPQHF. The CDR3 DNA sequence: TGTGCCAGTAAGGACAGGGAAGGATATCAGCCCCAGCATTTT. The chain has TRBV19 and TRBJ1-5, with 8 bases that match TRBD1. The CDR3 consists of 14 residues. The germline CDR1 and CDR2 sequences are LNHDA and SQIVND (reference sequence). With V trimmed by 7 bases and J by 5 bases, 7 bases remained unmatched.

This chain connects TRBV6-5 to TRBJ2-7, with D maybe TRBD1 (5 bases). Germline V gives CDR1 MNHEY, CDR2 SVGAGI. This CDR3 contains 12 residues. V lost 6 bases to trimming and J lost 4 bases, with 10 bases between them. The CDR3 spells CASRSRVYEQYF. DNA of the CDR3: TGTGCCAGCAGATCCAGGGTGTACGAGCAGTACTTC.

The chain joins TRBV7-9 to TRBJ1-3, with 7 bases that match TRBD1. This CDR3 region has 15 residues. J was trimmed by 0 bases and V by 4 bases; bases with no gene match: 3. CDR1 and CDR2 from the germline V gene are SEHNR and FQNEAQ (reference sequence). CDR3 residues: CASSYWDSSGNTIYF. CDR3 bases: TGTGCCAGCAGCTATTGGGACAGCTCTGGAAACACCATATATTTT.

The rearrangement joins TRBV18 to TRBJ2-2; no firm D call. V was clipped by 0 bases and J by 2 bases, with 4 bases between them. This CDR3 comprises 14 residues. The germline gives CDR1 KGHSH, CDR2 LQKENI. The CDR3 region has the DNA TGTGCCAGCTCACCACCTTTAAACACCGGGGAGCTGTTTTTT. It is translated as CASSPPLNTGELFF.

The V call is TRBV3-1 (or the pseudogene TRBV3-2), the J call TRBJ2-3; no definite D call. Germline V CDR1 and CDR2: LGHDT, YNNKEL (reference sequence). This CDR3 is built from 13 residues. With 4 bases removed from V and 1 base from J, the gap between germline ends came to 6 bases. The CDR3 DNA reads TGTGCCAGCAGCCCCCTCGGCACAGATACGCAGTATTTT. Its protein is CASSPLGTDTQYF.

The V and J genes are TRBV29-1 and TRBJ1-5, with TRBD1 as a possible D gene (5 bases). The CDR3 runs 13 residues. Germline V gene lookup returns CDR1 SQVTM and CDR2 ANQGSEA. V was pared by 3 bases and J by 2 bases, with 8 bases between. This chain's CDR3 is CSVEGGRNQPQHF. Here the CDR3 DNA reads TGCAGCGTTGAGGGGGGACGCAATCAGCCCCAGCATTTT.

The gene calls are TRBV5-8 and TRBJ2-7, with D possibly TRBD2 on 6 matching bases. The CDR3 loop spans 14 amino acids. Germline CDR1 SGHTS, CDR2 YDEGEE. The ends were cut back, 0 bases at V and 3 bases at J, with 10 bases in the middle. The CDR3 here is CASSLGGLHYEQYF. CDR3 in DNA: TGTGCCAGCAGCTTGGGGGGACTTCACTACGAGCAGTACTTC.